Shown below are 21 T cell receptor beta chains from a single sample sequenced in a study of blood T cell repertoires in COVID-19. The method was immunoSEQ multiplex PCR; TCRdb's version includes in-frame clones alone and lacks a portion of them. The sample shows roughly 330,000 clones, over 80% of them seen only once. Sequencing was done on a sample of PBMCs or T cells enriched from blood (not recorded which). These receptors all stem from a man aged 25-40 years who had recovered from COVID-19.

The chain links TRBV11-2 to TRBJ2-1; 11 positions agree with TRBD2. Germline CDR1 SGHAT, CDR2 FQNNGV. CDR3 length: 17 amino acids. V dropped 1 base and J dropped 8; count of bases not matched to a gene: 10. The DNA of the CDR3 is TGTGCCAGCAGCTTAGGTAGCGGGGGGGCCATTGGCTATGAGCAGTTCTTC. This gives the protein CASSLGSGGAIGYEQFF.

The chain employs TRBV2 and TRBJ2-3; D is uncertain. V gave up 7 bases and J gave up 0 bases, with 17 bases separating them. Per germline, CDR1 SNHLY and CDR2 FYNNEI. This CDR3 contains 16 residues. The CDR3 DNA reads TGTGCCAGCAAGGAGAATAGCCAAACTAGCACAGATACGCAGTATTTT. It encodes CASKENSQTSTDTQYF.

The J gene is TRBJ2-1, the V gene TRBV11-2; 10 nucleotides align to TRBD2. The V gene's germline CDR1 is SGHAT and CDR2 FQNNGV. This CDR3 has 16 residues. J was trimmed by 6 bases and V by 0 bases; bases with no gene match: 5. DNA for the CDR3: TGTGCCAGCAGCTTAGACGATAGCGGGGGGCGCAATGAGCAGTTCTTC. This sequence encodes CASSLDDSGGRNEQFF.

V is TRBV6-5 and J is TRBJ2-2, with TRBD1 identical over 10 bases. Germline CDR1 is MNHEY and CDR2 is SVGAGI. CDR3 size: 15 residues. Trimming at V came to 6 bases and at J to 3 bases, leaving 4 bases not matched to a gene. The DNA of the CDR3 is TGTGCCAGCAGCACCGGGACAGGGGACACCGGGGAGCTGTTTTTT. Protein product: CASSTGTGDTGELFF.

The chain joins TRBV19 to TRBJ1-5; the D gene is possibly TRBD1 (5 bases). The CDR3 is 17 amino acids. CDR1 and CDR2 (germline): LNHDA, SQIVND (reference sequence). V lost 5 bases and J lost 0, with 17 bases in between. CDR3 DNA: TGTGCCAGTAGTTCCTACGGGGGACCTTATAGCAATCAGCCCCAGCATTTT. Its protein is CASSSYGGPYSNQPQHF.

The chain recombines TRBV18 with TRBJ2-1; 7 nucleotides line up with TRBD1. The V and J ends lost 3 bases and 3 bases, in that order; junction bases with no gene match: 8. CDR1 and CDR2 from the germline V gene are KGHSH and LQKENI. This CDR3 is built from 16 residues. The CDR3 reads CASSPGRDRDYNEQFF. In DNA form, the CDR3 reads TGTGCCAGCTCACCGGGCCGGGACAGAGACTACAATGAGCAGTTCTTC.

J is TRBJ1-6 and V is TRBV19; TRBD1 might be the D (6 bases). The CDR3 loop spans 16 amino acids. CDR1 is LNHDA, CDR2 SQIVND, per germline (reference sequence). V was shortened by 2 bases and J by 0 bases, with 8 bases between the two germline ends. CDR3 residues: CASSIRDNSYNSPLHF. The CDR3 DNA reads TGTGCCAGTAGTATACGGGACAACTCCTATAATTCACCCCTCCACTTT.

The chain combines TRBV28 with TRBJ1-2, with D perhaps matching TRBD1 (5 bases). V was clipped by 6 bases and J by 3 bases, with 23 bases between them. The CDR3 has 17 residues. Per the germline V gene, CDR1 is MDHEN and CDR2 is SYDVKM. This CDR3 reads CASSHPRGPTAYYGYTF. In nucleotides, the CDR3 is TGTGCCAGCAGCCATCCTAGGGGCCCAACCGCATACTATGGCTACACCTTC.

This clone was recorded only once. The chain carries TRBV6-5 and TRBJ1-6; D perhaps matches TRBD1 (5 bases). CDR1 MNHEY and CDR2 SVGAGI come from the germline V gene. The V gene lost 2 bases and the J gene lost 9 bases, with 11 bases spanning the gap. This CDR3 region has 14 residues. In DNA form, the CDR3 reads TGTGCCAGCAGTTACGGGCAGGGATTTTCACCCCTCCACTTT. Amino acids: CASSYGQGFSPLHF.

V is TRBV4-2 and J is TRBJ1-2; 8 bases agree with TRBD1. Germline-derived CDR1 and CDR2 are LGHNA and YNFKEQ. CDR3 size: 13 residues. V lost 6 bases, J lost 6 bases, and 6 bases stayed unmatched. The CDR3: CASSTGGGDGYTF. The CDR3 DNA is TGTGCCAGCAGTACAGGGGGTGGAGATGGCTACACCTTC.

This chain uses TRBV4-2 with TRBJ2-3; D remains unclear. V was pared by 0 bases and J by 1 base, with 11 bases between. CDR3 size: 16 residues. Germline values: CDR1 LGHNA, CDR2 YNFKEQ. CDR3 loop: CASSQDVLQGTDTQYF. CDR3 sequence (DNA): TGTGCCAGCAGCCAAGATGTTCTCCAGGGCACAGATACGCAGTATTTT.

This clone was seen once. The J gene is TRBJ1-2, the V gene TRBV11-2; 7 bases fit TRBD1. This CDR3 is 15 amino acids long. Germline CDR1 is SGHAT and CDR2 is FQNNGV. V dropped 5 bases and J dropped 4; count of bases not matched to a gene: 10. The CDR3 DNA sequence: TGTGCCAGCAGCCCCGACGTGACAGGGCTCTATGGCTACACCTTC. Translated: CASSPDVTGLYGYTF.

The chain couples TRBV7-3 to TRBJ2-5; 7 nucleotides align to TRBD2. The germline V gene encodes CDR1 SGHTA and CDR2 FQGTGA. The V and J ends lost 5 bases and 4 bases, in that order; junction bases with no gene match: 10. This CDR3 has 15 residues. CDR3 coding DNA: TGTGCCAGCAGCGTGTCGGGACTACGCTTAGAGACCCAGTACTTC. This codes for CASSVSGLRLETQYF.

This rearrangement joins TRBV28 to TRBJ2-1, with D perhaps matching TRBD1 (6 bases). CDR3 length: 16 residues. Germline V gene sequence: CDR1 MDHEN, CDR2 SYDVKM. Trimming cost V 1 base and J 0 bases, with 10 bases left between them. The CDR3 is CASSLSGQSSYNEQFF. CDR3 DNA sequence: TGTGCCAGCAGTTTATCGGGACAAAGCTCCTACAATGAGCAGTTCTTC.

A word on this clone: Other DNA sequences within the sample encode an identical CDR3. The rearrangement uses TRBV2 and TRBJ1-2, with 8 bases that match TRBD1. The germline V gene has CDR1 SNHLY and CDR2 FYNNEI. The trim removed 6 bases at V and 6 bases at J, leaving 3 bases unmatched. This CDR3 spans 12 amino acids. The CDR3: CASREDRDGYTF. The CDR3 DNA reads TGTGCCAGCAGGGAGGACAGGGATGGCTACACCTTC.

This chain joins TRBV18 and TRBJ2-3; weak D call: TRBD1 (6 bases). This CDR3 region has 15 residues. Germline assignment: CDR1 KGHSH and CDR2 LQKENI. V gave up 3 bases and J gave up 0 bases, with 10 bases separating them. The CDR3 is CASSPTGPSTDTQYF. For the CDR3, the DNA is TGTGCCAGCTCACCGACAGGCCCTAGCACAGATACGCAGTATTTT.

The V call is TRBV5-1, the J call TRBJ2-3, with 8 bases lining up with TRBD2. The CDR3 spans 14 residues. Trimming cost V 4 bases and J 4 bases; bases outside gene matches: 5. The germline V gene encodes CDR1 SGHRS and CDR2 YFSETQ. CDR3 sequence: CASSPGGRADTQYF. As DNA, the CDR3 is TGCGCCAGCAGCCCGGGGGGGCGTGCAGATACGCAGTATTTT.

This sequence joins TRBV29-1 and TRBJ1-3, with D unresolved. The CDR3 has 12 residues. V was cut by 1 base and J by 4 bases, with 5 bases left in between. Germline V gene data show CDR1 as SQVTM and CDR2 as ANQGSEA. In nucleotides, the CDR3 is TGCAGCGTTGAAGCGACAGGAAACACCATATATTTT. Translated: CSVEATGNTIYF.

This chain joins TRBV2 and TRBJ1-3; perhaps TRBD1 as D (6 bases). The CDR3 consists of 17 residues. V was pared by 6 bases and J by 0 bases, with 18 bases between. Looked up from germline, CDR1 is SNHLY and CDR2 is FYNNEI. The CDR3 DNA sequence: TGTGCCAGCAGCTTATACAGGGCCCAAAACTCTGGAAACACCATATATTTT. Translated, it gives CASSLYRAQNSGNTIYF. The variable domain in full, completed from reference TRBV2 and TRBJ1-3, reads EPEVTQTPSHQVTQMGQEVILRCVPISNHLYFYWYRQILGQKVEFLVSFYNNEISEKSEIFDDQFSVERPDGSNFTLKIRSTKLEDSAMYFCASSLYRAQNSGNTIYFGEGSWLTVV.

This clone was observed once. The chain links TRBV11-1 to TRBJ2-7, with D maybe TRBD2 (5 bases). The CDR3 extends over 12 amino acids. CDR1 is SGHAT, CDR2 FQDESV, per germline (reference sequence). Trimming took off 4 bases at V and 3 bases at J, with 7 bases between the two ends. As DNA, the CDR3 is TGTGCCAGCAGCTCCCGGGGCTACGAGCAGTACTTC. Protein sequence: CASSSRGYEQYF.

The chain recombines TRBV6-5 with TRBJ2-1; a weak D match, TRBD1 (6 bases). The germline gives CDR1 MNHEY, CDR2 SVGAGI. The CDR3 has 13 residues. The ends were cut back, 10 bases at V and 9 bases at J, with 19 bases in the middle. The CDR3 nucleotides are TGTGCCACCAGAGGGGGTGGTCATGGTGAGCAGTTCTTC. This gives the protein CATRGGGHGEQFF.